Listed here are 8 T cell receptor beta chains from one sample, sequenced in a study of response to subunit inactivated influenza vaccine (dated by TCRdb to about 2018). Libraries were prepared through RT-PCR. TCRdb shows the sequencer as Illumina HiSeq 2500. Starting from the raw public reads, TCRdb applied fastp trimming at Q25, assembled clones with MiXCR and retained in-frame beta chains. All rows with the same CDR3 protein become a single entry with the most common DNA and genes. Across this sample there are 550,000 to 650,000 distinct CDR3 sequences, with approximately 10% seen only once. Clones ranked in the top ten supply roughly 10% of the sample. The sequences come from PBMCs from blood, collected on the day of vaccination. The receptor source for this set is a man aged 45-60 years who received an inactivated influenza vaccine. Donor details come from another sample of the same person, matched by shared clones.

V usage is TRBV15 and J usage is TRBJ2-5, with 7 bases identical to TRBD1. This CDR3 contains 15 residues. Germline V gives CDR1 LNHNV, CDR2 YYDKDF (reference sequence). J gave up 5 bases and V 2 bases, and 8 bases lay outside the gene matches. The CDR3 coding sequence is TGTGCCACCAGCAGAAGACAGGGCTCCGGGGAGACCCAGTACTTC. Amino acids: CATSRRQGSGETQYF.

The chain links TRBV28 to TRBJ2-5, with D tentatively TRBD2 (6 bases). V lost 6 bases and J 9 bases, leaving 14 bases between the germline ends. This CDR3 region has 12 residues. The germline V gene encodes CDR1 MDHEN and CDR2 SYDVKM. CDR3 residues: CASSSGLAAQYF. The CDR3 nucleotides are TGTGCCAGCAGCTCGGGACTGGCGGCCCAGTACTTC.

This clonotype has a handful of counts. The V gene is TRBV6-5, the J gene TRBJ1-5, with D uncertain. This CDR3 region has 17 residues. V dropped 0 bases and J dropped 0 bases, with 12 bases sitting between them. Germline CDR1 is MNHEY and CDR2 is SVGAGI. CDR3 sequence: CASSYSNQQYSNQPQHF. In DNA form, the CDR3 reads TGTGCCAGCAGTTACTCGAACCAGCAGTATAGCAATCAGCCCCAGCATTTT.

This clonotype was found a few times. V is TRBV28 and J is TRBJ2-7; no clear D. Germline V gene sequence: CDR1 MDHEN, CDR2 SYDVKM. This CDR3 has 14 amino acids. V lost 3 bases to trimming and J lost 2 bases, with 11 bases between them. DNA of the CDR3: TGTGCCAGCAGTTTTCCGGCTGACCCCTACGAGCAGTACTTC. Translation: CASSFPADPYEQYF.

This clonotype was seen more than once but under ten times. The chain carries TRBV5-1 and TRBJ2-3; 7 nucleotides align to TRBD2. With V trimmed by 0 bases and J by 3 bases, 7 bases remained unmatched. Germline-derived CDR1 and CDR2 are SGHRS and YFSETQ. The CDR3 totals 16 residues. The CDR3 coding sequence is TGCGCCAGCAGCTTGGTTACGGGGGGTTTGACAGATACGCAGTATTTT. Translating gives CASSLVTGGLTDTQYF. Based on the CDR3 plus reference TRBV5-1 and TRBJ2-3, the full variable domain is KAGVTQTPRYLIKTRGQQVTLSCSPISGHRSVSWYQQTPGQGLQFLFEYFSETQRNKGNFPGRFSGRQFSNSRSEMNVSTLELGDSALYLCASSLVTGGLTDTQYFGPGTRLTVL.

The J gene is TRBJ1-2, the V gene TRBV7-9, with D possibly TRBD1 on 5 matching bases. The V end was cut by 0 bases, the J end by 2 bases, with 16 bases between. Germline V lookup: CDR1 SEHNR, CDR2 FQNEAQ (reference sequence). The length of the CDR3 is 17 residues. DNA of the CDR3: TGTGCCAGCAGCTTAGCGCGATACGGGGGGATGAACTATGGCTACACCTTC. This encodes CASSLARYGGMNYGYTF.

The table lists this clonotype with a few counts. The CDR3 sequence: CASSQQTGGENIQYF. The CDR3 region has the DNA TGTGCCAGCAGTCAACAGACAGGGGGAGAAAACATTCAGTACTTC. The chain employs TRBV12-3 or TRBV12-4 and TRBJ2-4, with TRBD1 matching over 9 bases. V was clipped by 5 bases and J by 5 bases; unmatched bases: 7. The CDR3 covers 15 residues.

This clonotype was detected only a few times. The chain is built from TRBV6-2 or TRBV6-3 and TRBJ2-4, with 7 bases that match TRBD1. Trimming cost V 5 bases and J 4 bases; bases outside gene matches: 11. The CDR3 has 16 amino acids. Looked up from germline, CDR1 is MNHEY and CDR2 is SVGEGT. For the CDR3, the DNA is TGTGCCAGCAGTAGCATCCCCGGGACAGTAAAAAACATTCAGTACTTC. Its protein is CASSSIPGTVKNIQYF.